The 9 T cell receptor beta chains given below trace back to one sample, sequenced in a study of shared clonotypes between healthy human individuals. Produced via immunoSEQ multiplex PCR; TCRdb's table is partial and in-frame only. Of some 320,000 clones in the sample, roughly 84% were seen once. Sequenced input: memory CD8+ T cells sorted from blood. Subset reported: CD45RO+ cells pooled with CCR7-negative TemRA cells. These receptors originate from a man aged 18 to 30 in good health.

Comment on this clone: A far larger clone is one nucleotide away, so this likely arose from a read error. The chain has TRBV25-1 and TRBJ2-6; the D is unclear. The CDR3 extends over 14 amino acids. V lost 2 bases to trimming and J lost 0 bases, with 2 bases between them. Germline V gene lookup returns CDR1 MGHDK and CDR2 SYGVNS. The CDR3 sequence is CASSESSGANVLTF. CDR3 DNA: TGTGCCAGCAGTGAAAGCTCTGGGGCCAACGTCCTGACTTTC.

This clone was observed a single time. V gene TRBV4-3 combines with J gene TRBJ2-7; possibly TRBD1 or TRBD2 for D (5 bases each). With 1 base removed from V and 6 bases from J, the gap between germline ends came to 16 bases. The CDR3 has 15 residues. Germline V gene lookup returns CDR1 LGHNA and CDR2 YSLEER. Here the CDR3 DNA reads TGCGCCAGCAGCCAAGGCCGGGGCAGTTCAACCGAGCAGTACTTC. It yields the protein CASSQGRGSSTEQYF.

The gene calls are TRBV30 and TRBJ2-7; D unclear. The V and J ends lost 1 base and 0 bases respectively, with 7 bases between them. The CDR3 is made up of 13 amino acids. Germline lookup yields CDR1 GTSNPN and CDR2 SVGIG (reference sequence). The CDR3 region has the DNA TGTGCCTGGAGTGAACAGTACTCCTACGAGCAGTACTTC. The encoded protein is CAWSEQYSYEQYF.

The rearrangement links TRBV28 to TRBJ1-1; 7 nucleotides match TRBD1. Germline trimming cut 1 base from V and 4 bases from J; bases unmatched to any gene: 3. This CDR3 region has 14 residues. Looked up from germline, CDR1 is MDHEN and CDR2 is SYDVKM. CDR3 sequence (DNA): TGTGCCAGCAGTTTATTCAGGGGGACCACTGAAGCTTTCTTT. This translates into CASSLFRGTTEAFF.

This chain links TRBV29-1 with TRBJ1-1; 8 nucleotides align to TRBD1. The CDR3 extends over 12 amino acids. Germline CDR1 and CDR2: SQVTM and ANQGSEA. After removal of 5 bases from V and 5 bases from J, the junction contained 4 bases not matched to a gene. The CDR3 DNA follows: TGCAGCGTTAATACAGGGGGTACTGAAGCTTTCTTT. Translation: CSVNTGGTEAFF.

The rearrangement links TRBV4-1 to TRBJ2-2, with D perhaps matching TRBD2 (6 bases). The CDR3 loop spans 16 amino acids. Germline CDR1 is MGHRA and CDR2 is YSYEKL. Trimming stripped 1 base from V and 4 bases from J, with 13 bases between. This CDR3 is CASSQGGSGVTGELFF. CDR3 DNA sequence: TGCGCCAGCAGCCAAGGGGGTAGCGGAGTCACCGGGGAGCTGTTTTTT.

The chain carries TRBV7-6 and TRBJ1-1, with 7 bases matching TRBD1. Germline lookup yields CDR1 SGHVS and CDR2 FNYEAQ. The J segment lost 5 bases and the V segment lost 3 bases, leaving 12 bases of the junction unmatched. This CDR3 spans 16 amino acids. This CDR3 reads CASSFLTGESSTEAFF. CDR3 sequence (DNA): TGTGCCAGCAGCTTTCTAACAGGGGAGTCGAGTACTGAAGCTTTCTTT.

The table lists this clone with many counts. The chain couples TRBV28 to TRBJ2-1, with D uncertain. The CDR3 is 16 residues long. CDR1 and CDR2 (germline): MDHEN, SYDVKM. Trimming took 10 bases from V and 0 from J, leaving 19 bases between them. The CDR3: CATLSLWLSSYNEQFF. The CDR3 DNA sequence: TGTGCCACCCTCAGTTTGTGGCTAAGCTCCTACAATGAGCAGTTCTTC.

This clone was recorded only once. The chain combines TRBV13 with TRBJ2-5; TRBD1 agrees at 8 bases. This CDR3 region has 15 residues. Germline CDR1 reads PRHDT; CDR2 reads FYEKMQ (reference sequence). The J segment lost 3 bases and the V segment lost 2 bases, leaving 5 bases of the junction unmatched. The CDR3 here is CASSLILTGEETQYF. CDR3 in DNA: TGTGCCAGCAGCTTAATTTTGACAGGGGAAGAGACCCAGTACTTC.